This is a list of T cell receptor beta chains from one sample in a study of shared clonotypes between healthy human individuals. Method: immunoSEQ multiplex PCR; TCRdb's copy keeps in-frame clones and lacks some. The sample records a few million clones, approximately 92% being singletons. Material: naive CD8+ T cells from PBMCs. The receptor set was obtained from a man between 18 and 35 years old in good health. Some clones in this sample may be carry-over from other donors' samples. The CDR3 runs from the conserved cysteine through the conserved F or W. Fields, in order: clone size, D gene, V gene, J gene, CDR3 protein, CDR3 DNA. The D gene is left open where the match is weak. Some rows have no size entry. The others give once, few or many, or a class for an expanded clone.

clone size: NA
D gene: NA
V gene: TRBV7-9
J gene: TRBJ1-2
CDR3 protein: CASSNGDISSYGYTF
CDR3 DNA: TGTGCCAGCAGCAACGGGGACATATCCTCCTATGGCTACACCTTC

clone size: NA
D gene: NA
V gene: TRBV4-1
J gene: TRBJ2-1
CDR3 protein: CASSQRAQASNEQFF
CDR3 DNA: TGCGCCAGCAGCCAAAGGGCACAGGCTAGCAATGAGCAGTTCTTC

clone size: NA
D gene: TRBD2
V gene: TRBV13
J gene: TRBJ2-5
CDR3 protein: CASSPRGTSAQETQYF
CDR3 DNA: TGTGCCAGCAGCCCAAGAGGGACTAGCGCTCAAGAGACCCAGTACTTC

clone size: NA
D gene: TRBD1
V gene: TRBV27
J gene: TRBJ1-2
CDR3 protein: CASSSSSYRDRVDGYTF
CDR3 DNA: TGTGCCAGCAGTTCCTCCTCTTACCGGGACAGGGTGGATGGCTACACCTTC

clone size: NA
D gene: NA
V gene: TRBV10-3
J gene: TRBJ2-7
CDR3 protein: CAISESGGGLHEQYF
CDR3 DNA: TGTGCCATCAGTGAGTCCGGAGGGGGACTCCACGAGCAGTACTTC

clone size: once
D gene: TRBD1
V gene: TRBV27
J gene: TRBJ2-2
CDR3 protein: CASSWDRGRPNTGELFF
CDR3 DNA: TGTGCCAGCAGTTGGGACAGGGGTCGGCCAAACACCGGGGAGCTGTTTTTT

clone size: once
D gene: TRBD1
V gene: TRBV27
J gene: TRBJ2-3
CDR3 protein: CASSSVGTGGTDTQYF
CDR3 DNA: TGTGCCAGCAGCTCGGTCGGGACAGGGGGCACAGATACGCAGTATTTT

clone size: NA
D gene: NA
V gene: TRBV5-6
J gene: TRBJ2-1
CDR3 protein: CASSLSWGREQFF
CDR3 DNA: TGTGCCAGCAGCTTGAGTTGGGGGCGCGAGCAGTTCTTC

clone size: NA
D gene: TRBD2
V gene: TRBV29-1
J gene: TRBJ2-1
CDR3 protein: CSGVGTSGSIDEQFF
CDR3 DNA: TGCAGCGGTGTGGGCACTAGCGGGAGCATCGATGAGCAGTTCTTC

clone size: NA
D gene: NA
V gene: TRBV7-9
J gene: TRBJ2-5
CDR3 protein: CASSPIQPQETQYF
CDR3 DNA: TGTGCCAGCAGCCCCATTCAGCCGCAAGAGACCCAGTACTTC

clone size: NA
D gene: TRBD1
V gene: TRBV9
J gene: TRBJ1-1
CDR3 protein: CASSVLRTGANNTEAFF
CDR3 DNA: TGTGCCAGCAGCGTTCTTAGGACAGGCGCCAACAACACTGAAGCTTTCTTT

clone size: NA
D gene: TRBD1
V gene: TRBV28
J gene: TRBJ1-2
CDR3 protein: CASSFLGQGAHGYTF
CDR3 DNA: TGTGCCAGCAGTTTCCTGGGACAGGGGGCGCATGGCTACACCTTC

clone size: once
D gene: NA
V gene: TRBV28
J gene: TRBJ1-5
CDR3 protein: CASSWLGENNQPQHF
CDR3 DNA: TGTGCCAGCAGTTGGCTGGGGGAAAACAATCAGCCCCAGCATTTT

clone size: few
D gene: NA
V gene: TRBV19
J gene: TRBJ2-1
CDR3 protein: CASSTPHEQFF
CDR3 DNA: TGTGCCAGTAGTACTCCTCATGAGCAGTTCTTC

clone size: NA
D gene: NA
V gene: TRBV4-1
J gene: TRBJ2-7
CDR3 protein: CASSQDRRGYEQYF
CDR3 DNA: TGCGCCAGCAGCCAAGATCGAAGGGGCTACGAGCAGTACTTC

clone size: NA
D gene: TRBD2
V gene: TRBV9
J gene: TRBJ2-1
CDR3 protein: CASGGGLGEGLGEQFF
CDR3 DNA: TGTGCCAGCGGTGGAGGGTTGGGGGAGGGCCTGGGCGAGCAGTTCTTC

clone size: NA
D gene: NA
V gene: TRBV21-1
J gene: TRBJ1-4
CDR3 protein: CASSHEPTENEKLFF
CDR3 DNA: TGTGCCAGCAGCCATGAACCGACAGAAAATGAAAAACTGTTTTTT

clone size: NA
D gene: NA
V gene: TRBV6-6
J gene: TRBJ1-4
CDR3 protein: CASSYIRETNEKLFF
CDR3 DNA: TGTGCCAGCAGTTACATCAGGGAAACTAATGAAAAACTGTTTTTT

clone size: NA
D gene: TRBD1
V gene: TRBV25-1
J gene: TRBJ1-1
CDR3 protein: CASEGGGADTEAFF
CDR3 DNA: TGTGCCAGTGAAGGAGGGGGCGCCGACACTGAAGCTTTCTTT

clone size: NA
D gene: NA
V gene: TRBV6-5
J gene: TRBJ1-2
CDR3 protein: CASSYGRLYGYTF
CDR3 DNA: TGTGCCAGCAGTTACGGGCGGCTCTATGGCTACACCTTC

clone size: few
D gene: TRBD1
V gene: TRBV4-2
J gene: TRBJ2-3
CDR3 protein: CASRQGADTQYF
CDR3 DNA: TGTGCCAGCAGGCAGGGGGCGGATACGCAGTATTTT

clone size: NA
D gene: TRBD1
V gene: TRBV4-1
J gene: TRBJ2-7
CDR3 protein: CASSHVDRERMHEQYF
CDR3 DNA: TGCGCCAGCAGCCACGTGGACAGGGAGAGAATGCACGAGCAGTACTTC

clone size: NA
D gene: TRBD1
V gene: TRBV4-3
J gene: TRBJ2-2
CDR3 protein: CASSRLTGGDGTGELFF
CDR3 DNA: TGCGCCAGCAGCCGCTTGACAGGGGGCGATGGGACCGGGGAGCTGTTTTTT

clone size: NA
D gene: NA
V gene: TRBV11-2
J gene: TRBJ2-5
CDR3 protein: CASTTGQGQYF
CDR3 DNA: TGTGCCAGCACCACTGGGCAGGGCCAGTACTTC

clone size: once
D gene: TRBD1
V gene: TRBV28
J gene: TRBJ1-4
CDR3 protein: CASSFRGNNEKLFF
CDR3 DNA: TGTGCCAGCAGTTTCAGGGGGAATAATGAAAAACTGTTTTTT

clone size: NA
D gene: NA
V gene: TRBV7-9
J gene: TRBJ1-3
CDR3 protein: CASSLVGWDRSGNTIYF
CDR3 DNA: TGTGCCAGCAGCTTAGTCGGTTGGGATCGCTCTGGAAACACCATATATTTT

clone size: NA
D gene: NA
V gene: TRBV28
J gene: TRBJ2-1
CDR3 protein: CASSFIRNEQFF
CDR3 DNA: TGTGCCAGCAGTTTCATCAGGAATGAGCAGTTCTTC

clone size: NA
D gene: NA
V gene: TRBV29-1
J gene: TRBJ2-7
CDR3 protein: CSVEGAGAYEQYF
CDR3 DNA: TGCAGCGTGGAAGGGGCGGGTGCCTACGAGCAGTACTTC

clone size: NA
D gene: TRBD1
V gene: TRBV18
J gene: TRBJ1-4
CDR3 protein: CASSLRGGVEEKLFF
CDR3 DNA: TGTGCCAGCTCACTTAGAGGGGGCGTGGAAGAAAAACTGTTTTTT

clone size: NA
D gene: NA
V gene: TRBV4-3
J gene: TRBJ1-3
CDR3 protein: CASSRGTVSSGNTIYF
CDR3 DNA: TGCGCCAGCAGCCGAGGGACGGTCAGCTCTGGAAACACCATATATTTT

clone size: NA
D gene: NA
V gene: TRBV7-6
J gene: TRBJ2-3
CDR3 protein: CASSPLAQPTITDTQYF
CDR3 DNA: TGTGCCAGCAGCCCTCTGGCCCAACCGACCATCACAGATACGCAGTATTTT

clone size: NA
D gene: NA
V gene: TRBV9
J gene: TRBJ2-2
CDR3 protein: CASSVVDVNTGELFF
CDR3 DNA: TGTGCCAGCAGCGTAGTGGACGTGAACACCGGGGAGCTGTTTTTT

clone size: NA
D gene: NA
V gene: TRBV15
J gene: TRBJ2-5
CDR3 protein: CATSEVGYQETQYF
CDR3 DNA: TGTGCCACCAGCGAAGTAGGGTACCAAGAGACCCAGTACTTC

clone size: NA
D gene: NA
V gene: TRBV28
J gene: TRBJ1-5
CDR3 protein: CASSFGVQGNQPQHF
CDR3 DNA: TGTGCCAGCAGTTTTGGTGTGCAGGGCAATCAGCCCCAGCATTTT

clone size: NA
D gene: NA
V gene: TRBV11-2
J gene: TRBJ2-7
CDR3 protein: CASSHLESPDEQYF
CDR3 DNA: TGTGCCAGCAGCCACCTTGAGAGCCCGGACGAGCAGTACTTC

clone size: few
D gene: NA
V gene: TRBV4-1
J gene: TRBJ1-1
CDR3 protein: CASSQGPGTSTEAFF
CDR3 DNA: TGCGCCAGCAGCCAAGGTCCGGGGACGAGCACTGAAGCTTTCTTT

clone size: NA
D gene: TRBD1
V gene: TRBV27
J gene: TRBJ2-1
CDR3 protein: CASSSGQGSYNEQFF
CDR3 DNA: TGTGCCAGCAGTTCCGGACAGGGATCCTACAATGAGCAGTTCTTC

clone size: NA
D gene: TRBD2
V gene: TRBV27
J gene: TRBJ2-3
CDR3 protein: CASNPSGSRGDTQYF
CDR3 DNA: TGTGCCAGCAACCCAAGCGGGAGTAGGGGAGATACGCAGTATTTT

clone size: NA
D gene: NA
V gene: TRBV4-1
J gene: TRBJ1-5
CDR3 protein: CASSQDLTYSNQPQHF
CDR3 DNA: TGCGCCAGCAGCCAAGATCTGACGTATAGCAATCAGCCCCAGCATTTT

clone size: NA
D gene: NA
V gene: TRBV19
J gene: TRBJ1-1
CDR3 protein: CASSNTRTANTEAFF
CDR3 DNA: TGTGCCAGTAGCAACACACGGACGGCGAACACTGAAGCTTTCTTT

clone size: NA
D gene: TRBD2
V gene: TRBV7-3
J gene: TRBJ2-3
CDR3 protein: CASSIGTSGWADTQYF
CDR3 DNA: TGTGCCAGCAGCATTGGGACTAGCGGGTGGGCAGATACGCAGTATTTT

clone size: NA
D gene: NA
V gene: TRBV25-1
J gene: TRBJ2-7
CDR3 protein: CASSAIYEQYF
CDR3 DNA: TGTGCCAGCAGTGCCATCTACGAGCAGTACTTC

clone size: NA
D gene: NA
V gene: TRBV28
J gene: TRBJ2-7
CDR3 protein: CASSDHARDYEQYF
CDR3 DNA: TGTGCCAGCAGTGACCACGCCAGGGACTACGAGCAGTACTTC

clone size: NA
D gene: NA
V gene: TRBV27
J gene: TRBJ1-1
CDR3 protein: CASSFDGVENTEAFF
CDR3 DNA: TGTGCCAGCAGTTTTGACGGGGTTGAGAACACTGAAGCTTTCTTT

clone size: NA
D gene: NA
V gene: TRBV18
J gene: TRBJ1-1
CDR3 protein: CASSYGGPEAFF
CDR3 DNA: TGTGCCAGCTCATATGGAGGGCCTGAAGCTTTCTTT

clone size: NA
D gene: TRBD2
V gene: TRBV7-9
J gene: TRBJ2-7
CDR3 protein: CASSLGTGGVRSNEQYF
CDR3 DNA: TGTGCCAGCAGCTTAGGCACGGGGGGAGTCAGGTCGAACGAGCAGTACTTC

clone size: NA
D gene: TRBD1
V gene: TRBV4-2
J gene: TRBJ1-4
CDR3 protein: CASSQPQGAANEKLFF
CDR3 DNA: TGTGCCAGCAGCCAACCCCAGGGGGCGGCTAATGAAAAACTGTTTTTT

clone size: once
D gene: TRBD1
V gene: TRBV7-8
J gene: TRBJ2-7
CDR3 protein: CASSYDRGLPEQYF
CDR3 DNA: TGTGCCAGCAGTTACGACAGGGGCTTGCCCGAGCAGTACTTC

clone size: NA
D gene: NA
V gene: TRBV14
J gene: TRBJ2-7
CDR3 protein: CASSHPLYAYEQYF
CDR3 DNA: TGTGCCAGCAGCCACCCCTTATACGCCTACGAGCAGTACTTC

clone size: NA
D gene: NA
V gene: TRBV5-4
J gene: TRBJ1-1
CDR3 protein: CASSPLQGSLSMNTEAFF
CDR3 DNA: TGTGCCAGCAGCCCTCTCCAGGGCTCGCTCTCTATGAACACTGAAGCTTTCTTT

clone size: NA
D gene: TRBD2
V gene: TRBV28
J gene: TRBJ2-5
CDR3 protein: CASSFPIGTSGSPLYQETQYF
CDR3 DNA: TGTGCCAGCAGTTTTCCCATTGGGACTAGCGGGAGTCCCTTGTACCAAGAGACCCAGTACTTC

clone size: NA
D gene: TRBD1
V gene: TRBV27
J gene: TRBJ2-3
CDR3 protein: CASKYHPRQGFLSTDTQYF
CDR3 DNA: TGTGCCAGCAAGTATCACCCAAGACAGGGGTTCTTAAGCACAGATACGCAGTATTTT

clone size: NA
D gene: TRBD1
V gene: TRBV10-3
J gene: TRBJ2-1
CDR3 protein: CAISEPGQEKYNEQFF
CDR3 DNA: TGTGCCATCAGCGAGCCGGGACAGGAAAAATACAATGAGCAGTTCTTC

clone size: NA
D gene: NA
V gene: TRBV6-5
J gene: TRBJ1-2
CDR3 protein: CASSPGTLYYGYTF
CDR3 DNA: TGTGCCAGCAGTCCAGGGACGCTCTATTATGGCTACACCTTC

clone size: NA
D gene: NA
V gene: TRBV11-2
J gene: TRBJ2-1
CDR3 protein: CASSYGQQPSSYNEQFF
CDR3 DNA: TGTGCCAGCAGCTACGGACAGCAACCTTCCTCCTACAATGAGCAGTTCTTC